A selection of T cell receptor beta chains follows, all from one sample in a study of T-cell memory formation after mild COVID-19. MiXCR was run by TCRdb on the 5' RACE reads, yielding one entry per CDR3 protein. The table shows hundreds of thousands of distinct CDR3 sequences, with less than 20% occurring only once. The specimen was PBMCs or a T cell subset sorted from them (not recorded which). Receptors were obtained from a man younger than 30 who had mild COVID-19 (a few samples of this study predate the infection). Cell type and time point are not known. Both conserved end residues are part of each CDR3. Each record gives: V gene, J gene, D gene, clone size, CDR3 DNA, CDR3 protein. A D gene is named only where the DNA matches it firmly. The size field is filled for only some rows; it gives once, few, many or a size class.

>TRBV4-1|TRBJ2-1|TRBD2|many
TGCGCCAGCAGCCAAGGAGCGGGGAAAGCTATCTACAATGAGCAGTTCTTC
CASSQGAGKAIYNEQFF
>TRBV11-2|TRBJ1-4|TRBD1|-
TGTGCCAGCGTGCGGGACAGGGGGGCCTATAATGAAAAACTGTTTTTT
CASVRDRGAYNEKLFF
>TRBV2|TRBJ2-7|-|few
TGTGCCAGCAGTGAGGCAGCCTACGAGCAGTACTTC
CASSEAAYEQYF
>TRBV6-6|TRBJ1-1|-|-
TGTGCCACCCAGGACACTGAAGCTTTCTTT
CATQDTEAFF
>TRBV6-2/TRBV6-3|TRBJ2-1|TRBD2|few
TGTGCCAGCAGTGGAACTAGCGGGGGGTTCGATGAGCAGTTCTTC
CASSGTSGGFDEQFF
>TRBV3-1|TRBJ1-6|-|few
TGTGCCAGCAGCTCGGCCCTTGGTTCACCCCTCCACTTT
CASSSALGSPLHF
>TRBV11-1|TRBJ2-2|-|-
TGTGCCAGCAGCTTTTTGGGGCCGGGGGAGCTGTTTTTT
CASSFLGPGELFF
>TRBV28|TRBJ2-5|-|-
TGTGCCAGCAGGAGAGGGTGGGAGACCCAGTACTTC
CASRRGWETQYF
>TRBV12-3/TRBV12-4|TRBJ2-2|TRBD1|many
TGTGCCAGCAGTTCCTATGACAGGGTCGGCGGGGAGCTGTTTTTT
CASSSYDRVGGELFF
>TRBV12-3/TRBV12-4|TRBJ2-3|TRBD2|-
TGTGCCGTTAGTACGAGCGGGGAGGATACGCAGTATTTT
CAVSTSGEDTQYF
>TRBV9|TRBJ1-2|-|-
TGTGCCAGCACCGGGGCCCGGGACGCCTCAGTGGACGGTAACTATGGCTACACCTTC
CASTGARDASVDGNYGYTF
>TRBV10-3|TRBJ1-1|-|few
TGTGCCATCACGCGGGATACGAACACTGAAGCTTTCTTT
CAITRDTNTEAFF
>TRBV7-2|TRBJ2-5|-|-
TGTGCCAGCAGCTTAGCGCCCCGGGGGGCCGTCAAGACCCAGTACTTC
CASSLAPRGAVKTQYF
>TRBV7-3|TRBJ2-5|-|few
TGTGCCAGCAGCCAGGACCCGTCGGAGACCCAGTACTTC
CASSQDPSETQYF
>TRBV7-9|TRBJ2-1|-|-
TGTGCCAGCAGCTTACCTGGGGCAGGGTATAACGAGCAGTTCTTC
CASSLPGAGYNEQFF
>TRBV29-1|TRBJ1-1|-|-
TGCAGCGTTGATTCACAGAACACTGAAGCTTTCTTT
CSVDSQNTEAFF